This T cell receptor (beta chain) stems from a study of shared clonotypes between healthy human individuals. General study results and limits: Sharing of clonotypes among donors was expected to vary with sequencing depth. Represented diversity, genetic and exposure-history alike, was limited by few donors. It was only blood that was sampled, and tissue repertoires likely differ.

V was clipped by 1 base and J by 2 bases, with 9 bases between them. Per germline, CDR1 SGHDN and CDR2 FVKESK. The CDR3 length is 14 residues. In the CD4+ fraction, cells were divided into CD45RA+ naive and CD45RA-negative memory subsets. Sequenced by immunoSEQ multiplex PCR; TCRdb stores in-frame clones only, minus some. The table has approximately 1.4 million clones, 98% seen once. Comment on this clone: What it binds is unknown.

This sequence was found in a man aged 25 to 40 in good health. The chain joins TRBV14 to TRBJ2-7; possible D gene TRBD2, 6 bases. Source material: naive CD4+ T cells sorted from blood. Subset here: CD45RA+ positively selected. The DNA for the CDR3 is TGTGCCAGCAGCCAAGCCGGGAGAGCCTACGAGCAGTACTTC. It specifies CASSQAGRAYEQYF.